This T cell receptor (beta chain) was identified in a study of T cells in localized non-small cell lung cancer. Study observations and caveats: Among blood samples, higher T cell density accompanied longer overall survival. A median of 57 of the top 100 tumor clones appeared in adjacent lung, which was paired and uninvolved. Clonality peaked in uninvolved adjacent lung rather than tumor.

As regards this clone: Its antigen is as yet unknown.

Data came from immunoSEQ multiplex PCR; TCRdb stores just in-frame clones and leaves some out. The table lists some 130,000 clones, around 90% of them singletons. Trimming removed 6 bases at V and 0 bases at J, with 8 bases between. In germline, CDR1 is MNHNS, CDR2 SASEGT. The CDR3 is made up of 14 amino acids. The chain recombines TRBV6-1 with TRBJ1-4, with no clear D. This sequence originates from a female donor aged 60 or older with stage I lung adenocarcinoma. Sequenced here: peripheral blood, sampled before any cancer treatment. CDR3 nucleotide sequence: TGTGCCAGCAGCCGAGGGCCAACTAATGAAAAACTGTTTTTT. Protein sequence: CASSRGPTNEKLFF.